The clone carrying this TCR beta chain was seen a few times. Germline lookup yields CDR1 LGHDT and CDR2 YNNKEL (reference sequence). The V end lost 0 bases, the J end lost 8 bases, and 10 bases lay between the germline ends. The CDR3 spans 13 residues. These data are taken from a study of blood T cell repertoires in COVID-19. The overall study: Acute and convalescent COVID-19 samples came from the United States, Italy and Spain. Sources were T cells, B-cell-depleted T cells, or PBMCs; the material itself was cDNA or gDNA.

In the source study's methods: How many nucleated cells were present was estimated from reference gene primer amplification. Libraries were prepared by immunoSEQ multiplex PCR; TCRdb keeps only in-frame clonotypes and omits some of them. V, J and clone size are taken as reported in that table, and D and trimming were inferred from the DNA itself. The table lists some 100,000 clones, almost 90% of them singletons. The TCR comes from a woman aged 70-85 years with acute or convalescent COVID-19. This rearrangement joins TRBV3-1 (or the pseudogene TRBV3-2) to TRBJ1-2; no clear D gene. Input material: peripheral blood. The CDR3 sequence is CASSQEYQSGYTF. The CDR3 bases are TGTGCCAGCAGCCAAGAATATCAGTCGGGCTACACCTTC.